The 24 T cell receptor beta chains below come from one sample, sequenced in a study of T cells in Graves' hyperthyroidism and ophthalmopathy. RNA transcripts served as the template for amplifying TCR beta CDR3 regions. The HTBI set primed first-round TCR CDR3 RT-PCR. TCRdb called the multiplex PCR reads again in MiXCR, with one record for every CDR3 protein. The data show over 650,000 distinct CDR3 sequences, about 17% seen once. Sequenced: blood. The receptor set was obtained from a man between 18 and 35 years old with Graves' hyperthyroidism.

This clonotype was observed a few times. This chain's CDR3 is CASSYSGTGTGANVLTF. DNA of the CDR3: TGTGCCAGCAGTTACTCGGGGACAGGGACTGGGGCCAACGTCCTGACTTTC. The chain joins TRBV6-2 or TRBV6-3 to TRBJ2-6; 9 bases match TRBD1. This CDR3 has 17 residues. Germline V gives CDR1 MNHEY, CDR2 SVGEGT. The V segment lost 0 bases and the J segment 2 bases; nucleotides outside the gene matches: 2.

A remark on this clonotype: A read error may explain this, as a much larger clone is one base away. The CDR3 carries no conserved terminal phenylalanine or tryptophan, so it likely arises from a read error. The J gene is TRBJ2-1, the V gene TRBV28; no reliable D call. Germline values: CDR1 MDHEN, CDR2 SYDVKM. V lost 8 bases and J 1 base, leaving 18 bases between the germline ends. The CDR3 contains 16 residues. The chain's CDR3 is CASGWPVGISYNEQFL. CDR3 nucleotides: TGTGCCAGCGGGTGGCCCGTGGGGATATCCTACAATGAGCAGTTCCTC.

This chain connects TRBV6-5 to TRBJ2-2; D uncertain. V lost 2 bases and J 3 bases, leaving 13 bases between the germline ends. CDR3 length: 16 amino acids. Germline values: CDR1 MNHEY, CDR2 SVGAGI. The CDR3 DNA follows: TGTGCCAGCAGTTACCCGAGCCTTTTGGACACCGGGGAGCTGTTTTTT. Translating gives CASSYPSLLDTGELFF.

V gene TRBV24-1 combines with J gene TRBJ2-3; D unclear. Per germline, CDR1 KGHDR and CDR2 SFDVKD. Trimming removed 3 bases from V and 2 bases from J, with 8 bases in between. This CDR3 comprises 14 residues. CDR3 coding DNA: TGTGCCACCAGTGATCCCATTTCCACAGATACGCAGTATTTT. Amino acids: CATSDPISTDTQYF.

This clonotype has more than one count but fewer than ten. The V and J genes are TRBV13 and TRBJ2-7, with a tentative D call TRBD1 (6 bases). V gave up 6 bases and J gave up 3 bases, with 15 bases separating them. Germline V CDR1 and CDR2: PRHDT, FYEKMQ (reference sequence). The CDR3 spans 14 residues. The CDR3 DNA sequence: TGTGCCAGCAGTTTCAGGGGATTCGACTACGAGCAGTACTTC. Amino acid sequence: CASSFRGFDYEQYF.

This clonotype was counted many times. This sequence joins TRBV2 and TRBJ2-1, with TRBD2 matching over 15 bases. This CDR3 has 18 amino acids. CDR1 is SNHLY, CDR2 FYNNEI, per germline. With V trimmed by 5 bases and J by 10 bases, 15 bases remained unmatched. CDR3 DNA: TGTGCCAGCAGTCCGCGGTGGGGTGGACTAGCGGGAGGGGCGGAGCAGTTCTTC. It codes for CASSPRWGGLAGGAEQFF.

This clonotype was counted many times. The rearrangement joins TRBV5-1 to TRBJ2-7; D may match TRBD1 or TRBD2 (5 bases each). CDR1 is SGHRS and CDR2 is YFSETQ in the germline V gene. This CDR3 region has 14 residues. V was pared by 5 bases and J by 3 bases, with 15 bases between. The CDR3 protein is CASRLGDVGYEQYF. CDR3 DNA sequence: TGCGCCAGCAGGCTCGGGGACGTAGGCTACGAGCAGTACTTC.

The V gene is TRBV7-6, the J gene TRBJ2-6, with D possibly matching TRBD1 (6 bases). Trimming took off 4 bases at V and 2 bases at J, with 15 bases between the two ends. Germline values: CDR1 SGHVS, CDR2 FNYEAQ. The CDR3 runs 17 residues. The CDR3 nucleotides read TGTGCCAGCAGCTCGAGTTTGACAGGAGCTGGGGCCAACGTCCTGACTTTC. Translated, it gives CASSSSLTGAGANVLTF.

This clonotype has a count of ten or more. V is TRBV7-9 and J is TRBJ1-5, with TRBD1 matching over 7 bases. V was pared by 5 bases and J by 3 bases, with 4 bases of the junction left unmatched. Germline CDR1 reads SEHNR; CDR2 reads FQNEAQ (reference sequence). CDR3 size: 14 residues. CDR3 DNA: TGTGCCAGCAGCGCGGGACAGCTCAATCAGCCCCAGCATTTT. Translated: CASSAGQLNQPQHF.

The sample holds a few counts of this clonotype. The rearrangement uses TRBV5-1 and TRBJ2-1; tentatively, D is TRBD2 (6 bases). CDR3 length: 13 residues. With 6 bases removed from V and 4 bases from J, the gap between germline ends came to 11 bases. The germline V gene encodes CDR1 SGHRS and CDR2 YFSETQ. CDR3 nucleotides: TGCGCCAGCAACCGGGGGATTTACAATGAGCAGTTCTTC. It specifies CASNRGIYNEQFF.

This clonotype occurred many times. The chain has TRBV20-1 and TRBJ2-7; either TRBD1 or TRBD2 may supply D (5 bases each). Trimming took 6 bases from V and 1 from J, leaving 13 bases between them. Germline values: CDR1 DFQATT, CDR2 SNEGSKA (reference sequence). The CDR3 length is 13 residues. CDR3 in DNA: TGCAGTGCGGGGGACCCAGGGTCCTACGAGCAGTACTTC. Translated, it gives CSAGDPGSYEQYF.

This clonotype showed up many times. The V gene is TRBV27, the J gene TRBJ2-3; D remains ambiguous. Trimming left V 2 bases short and J 3 bases short, with 9 bases between. This CDR3 is 14 amino acids long. Germline V gene sequence: CDR1 MNHEY, CDR2 SMNVEV (reference sequence). The CDR3 region is CASSLLRVTDTQYF. CDR3 bases: TGTGCCAGCAGTTTACTACGTGTGACAGATACGCAGTATTTT.

This clonotype was detected many times. The chain carries TRBV6-1 and TRBJ1-2; D remains ambiguous. The CDR3 totals 15 residues. Trimming removed 6 bases at V and 5 bases at J, with 19 bases between. Germline V lookup: CDR1 MNHNS, CDR2 SASEGT. The CDR3 nucleotides read TGTGCCAGCAGCAACGGGAACAGCCGATATTATGGCTACACCTTC. Translation gives CASSNGNSRYYGYTF.

This clonotype has a count of ten or more. The CDR3 here is CSARVGTKSTEAFF. CDR3 coding DNA: TGCAGTGCTAGAGTGGGGACCAAGAGCACTGAAGCTTTCTTT. This chain joins TRBV20-1 and TRBJ1-1; a possible D gene is TRBD1 (5 bases). There are 14 residues in the CDR3. Germline V gives CDR1 DFQATT, CDR2 SNEGSKA (reference sequence). With 1 base removed from V and 4 bases from J, the gap between germline ends came to 13 bases.

This clonotype was counted many times. CDR3 residues: CASSSSGTGALDSYEQYF. The CDR3 DNA reads TGTGCCAGCAGCTCTTCCGGGACAGGGGCACTAGATTCCTACGAGCAGTACTTC. This rearrangement joins TRBV11-2 to TRBJ2-7, with TRBD1 identical over 10 bases. J was trimmed by 1 base and V by 4 bases; bases with no gene match: 13. This CDR3 has 18 amino acids. Looked up from germline, CDR1 is SGHAT and CDR2 is FQNNGV. The full variable domain, its missing parts supplied by reference TRBV11-2 and TRBJ2-7, is EAGVAQSPRYKIIEKRQSVAFWCNPISGHATLYWYQQILGQGPKLLIQFQNNGVVDDSQLPKDRFSAERLKGVDSTLKIQPAKLEDSAVYLCASSSSGTGALDSYEQYFGPGTRLTVT.

The genes are TRBV7-9 and TRBJ1-6, with D perhaps matching TRBD1 (6 bases). V was shortened by 8 bases and J by 9 bases, with 14 bases between the two germline ends. The length of the CDR3 is 13 residues. Germline CDR1 and CDR2: SEHNR and FQNEAQ (reference sequence). The CDR3 region is CASEGGYGSPLHF. The CDR3 DNA follows: TGTGCCAGCGAGGGGGGGTACGGTTCACCCCTCCACTTT. The variable domain in full, with the rest retrieved from reference TRBV7-9 and TRBJ1-6, is DTGVSQNPRHKITKRGQNVTFRCDPISEHNRLYWYRQTLGQGPEFLTYFQNEAQLEKSRLLSDRFSAERPKGSFSTLEIQRTEQGDSAMYLCASEGGYGSPLHFGNGTRLTVT.

The V call is TRBV27, the J call TRBJ2-1; 8 bases match TRBD2. Germline CDR1 reads MNHEY; CDR2 reads SMNVEV (reference sequence). CDR3 length: 13 amino acids. V trimming: 5 bases; J trimming: 9 bases; junction bases outside the gene matches: 6. In DNA, the CDR3 is TGTGCCAGCAGTCAAGAAGCGGGAGCTGAGCAGTTCTTC. This sequence encodes CASSQEAGAEQFF.

This clonotype appeared a few times. The genes are TRBV4-1 and TRBJ2-7, with 10 bases identical to TRBD2. The CDR3 is 19 amino acids. The V gene end was trimmed by 0 bases and the J gene end by 0 bases; junction bases not matched to a gene: 11. The germline V gene encodes CDR1 MGHRA and CDR2 YSYEKL. This CDR3 reads CASSQDRGSSGSLSYEQYF. Written as DNA, the CDR3 is TGCGCCAGCAGCCAAGATAGAGGGTCTAGCGGGAGCCTCTCCTACGAGCAGTACTTC.

The chain couples TRBV12-3 or TRBV12-4 to TRBJ1-1; 8 bases are a match to TRBD1. V dropped 9 bases and J dropped 1; count of bases not matched to a gene: 7. CDR3 length: 14 residues. The CDR3 DNA reads TGTGCCAGTCTTTCGGACAGGGAGAACACTGAAGCTTTCTTT. This codes for CASLSDRENTEAFF.

In its sample, this clonotype was seen many times. The CDR3 spells CASSPGQKETQYF. CDR3 in DNA: TGTGCCAGCAGTCCCGGACAGAAAGAGACCCAGTACTTC. The chain joins TRBV18 to TRBJ2-5; D possibly corresponds to TRBD1 (6 bases). There are 13 residues in the CDR3. Germline CDR1 reads KGHSH; CDR2 reads LQKENI. The V end lost 8 bases, the J end lost 3 bases, and 13 bases lay between the germline ends.

This clonotype has just a few counts. The chain couples TRBV9 to TRBJ2-1; D perhaps matches TRBD1 (6 bases). Germline V gene sequence: CDR1 SGDLS, CDR2 YYNGEE. The CDR3 runs 14 residues. With 0 bases removed from V and 7 bases from J, the gap between germline ends came to 11 bases. CDR3 nucleotide sequence: TGTGCCAGCAGCGTAGGTGACAGGTTAAATGAGCAGTTCTTC. Its protein is CASSVGDRLNEQFF.

This chain connects TRBV28 to TRBJ2-6, with 9 bases fitting TRBD1. CDR1 and CDR2 (germline): MDHEN, SYDVKM. The CDR3 contains 18 residues. Trimming removed 2 bases from V and 0 bases from J; junction bases left unmatched: 5. The CDR3 reads CASSLGTGKYSGANVLTF. The DNA of the CDR3 is TGTGCCAGCAGTTTAGGGACAGGGAAATACTCTGGGGCCAACGTCCTGACTTTC.

This clonotype has a single count. The chain employs TRBV19 and TRBJ1-4; D gene ambiguous. This CDR3 comprises 11 residues. Germline V CDR1 and CDR2: LNHDA, SQIVND (reference sequence). V was cut by 6 bases and J by 7 bases, with 6 bases left in between. CDR3 nucleotide sequence: TGTGCCAGTAGGGGGAGTGAAAAACTGTTTTTT. It codes for CASRGSEKLFF.

This clonotype was picked up many times. The CDR3 sequence: CASSWTSGRNGEQFF. The CDR3 coding sequence is TGTGCCAGCAGCTGGACTAGCGGGAGAAACGGTGAGCAGTTCTTC. V is TRBV11-2 and J is TRBJ2-1, with 13 bases identical to TRBD2. The CDR3 loop spans 15 amino acids. The junction had 6 bases not matched to a gene; V was cut back by 4 bases and J by 9 bases. Germline-derived CDR1 and CDR2 are SGHAT and FQNNGV.